The 16 T cell receptor beta chains below come from one sample, sequenced in a study of technical replicates of blood from a few donors. Sequencing was performed with immunoSEQ multiplex PCR; in TCRdb, only in-frame clones are kept and a portion is missing. The sample has 75,000 or so clones, 95% seen once; the top ten hold roughly 0.26%. The sample consisted of T cells isolated from PBMCs. These receptors came from a human donor in good health.

In this sample, this clone turned up once. This sequence joins TRBV7-2 and TRBJ2-3; tentative D call: TRBD1 (6 bases). Germline CDR1 reads SGHTA; CDR2 reads FQGNSA. Trimming left V 2 bases short and J 11 bases short, with 32 bases between. This CDR3 contains 19 residues. For the CDR3, the DNA is TGTGCCAGCAGCTTATATCGAGTGACGGGGACAACCCAAGGTGGAGGGCAGTATTTT. Protein sequence: CASSLYRVTGTTQGGGQYF.

This chain connects TRBV5-6 to TRBJ1-6, with 7 bases fitting TRBD1. This CDR3 contains 16 residues. The germline CDR1 and CDR2 sequences are SGHDT and YYEEEE. V was pared by 4 bases and J by 7 bases, with 11 bases of the junction left unmatched. The CDR3 DNA is TGTGCCAGCAGCCGGCTCGACAGGGTCGAAAATTCACCCCTCCACTTT. It specifies CASSRLDRVENSPLHF.

Comment on this clone: Other DNA sequences from this sample encode an identical CDR3 as well. This rearrangement joins TRBV9 to TRBJ2-7; D gene unclear. V was cut by 2 bases and J by 0 bases, with 6 bases left in between. There are 13 residues in the CDR3. Germline CDR1 is SGDLS and CDR2 is YYNGEE. CDR3 region: CASSVGSSYEQYF. CDR3 DNA: TGTGCCAGCAGCGTCGGTAGCTCCTACGAGCAGTACTTC.

The CDR3 DNA sequence: TGTGCCAGCATCCTTAGCGGGAGAGGGAATGAGCAGTTCTTC. Translation gives CASILSGRGNEQFF. The chain recombines TRBV2 with TRBJ2-1; TRBD2 matches at 9 bases. Unmatched junction bases numbered 8, after V lost 7 bases and J lost 7 bases. CDR1 SNHLY and CDR2 FYNNEI come from the germline V gene. The CDR3 has 14 residues.

V usage is TRBV5-1 and J usage is TRBJ1-3, with 9 bases fitting TRBD1. This CDR3 contains 16 residues. Germline trimming cut 3 bases from V and 5 bases from J; bases unmatched to any gene: 9. CDR1 is SGHRS and CDR2 is YFSETQ in the germline V gene. As DNA, the CDR3 is TGCGCCAGCAGCTCAACAGGGGGCTATCCCCGAAACACCATATATTTT. The encoded protein is CASSSTGGYPRNTIYF.

Only one count was recorded for this clone. The rearrangement links TRBV29-1 to TRBJ2-3, with 11 bases identical to TRBD2. J was trimmed by 0 bases and V by 0 bases; bases with no gene match: 5. The CDR3 length is 17 residues. The V gene's germline CDR1 is SQVTM and CDR2 ANQGSEA. The CDR3 loop reads CSVEDGTSGLSTDTQYF. The CDR3 DNA follows: TGCAGCGTTGAAGATGGGACTAGCGGACTTAGCACAGATACGCAGTATTTT.

The V call is TRBV12-5, the J call TRBJ2-7; TRBD1 matches 9 bases. CDR3 length: 16 amino acids. The ends lost 1 base at V and 6 bases at J; junction bases unmatched: 10. Germline CDR1 is LGHNT and CDR2 is FRNRAP. CDR3 sequence reads: CASGLAPGTGNSEQYF. In DNA, the CDR3 is TGTGCTAGTGGTTTGGCCCCCGGGACAGGGAATTCCGAGCAGTACTTC.

The chain has TRBV20-1 and TRBJ2-1; D gene unclear. The germline V gene encodes CDR1 DFQATT and CDR2 SNEGSKA (reference sequence). The CDR3 consists of 11 residues. V lost 3 bases and J 12 bases, leaving 12 bases between the germline ends. The CDR3 loop is CSASYRVGQFF. The CDR3, as DNA: TGCAGTGCTAGTTACCGGGTTGGGCAGTTCTTC.

The V call is TRBV27, the J call TRBJ2-7; TRBD1 aligns across 9 bases. V gave up 8 bases and J gave up 3 bases; unmatched junction bases: 8. The CDR3 runs to 14 residues. CDR1 and CDR2 (germline): MNHEY, SMNVEV (reference sequence). The chain's CDR3 is CASGTGGAFYEQYF. CDR3 in DNA: TGTGCCAGCGGAACAGGGGGCGCGTTCTACGAGCAGTACTTC.

The V gene is TRBV4-1, the J gene TRBJ2-5, with a weak D call TRBD2 (6 bases). Germline values: CDR1 MGHRA, CDR2 YSYEKL. V lost 4 bases and J lost 7, with 16 bases in between. The CDR3 is 14 amino acids. The CDR3 nucleotides are TGCGCCAGCAGCCTACCTAGCGACTTAGGGACCCAGTACTTC. This codes for CASSLPSDLGTQYF.

A word on this clone: The junction differs from germline at one of its ends, possibly a read error. This chain links TRBV6-1 with TRBJ2-1; 11 bases map to TRBD2. CDR3 length: 16 amino acids. Germline loops: CDR1 MNHNS, CDR2 SASEGT. The CDR3 reads CASSGFSGGAYNEQFF. In DNA, the CDR3 is TGTGCCAGCAGTGGGTTTAGCGGGGGGGCCTATAATGAGCAGTTCTTC.

The rearrangement links TRBV30 to TRBJ2-7, with TRBD2 matching over 14 bases. V gave up 3 bases and J gave up 3 bases; unmatched junction bases: 4. Germline assignment: CDR1 GTSNPN and CDR2 SVGIG (reference sequence). The length of the CDR3 is 15 residues. CDR3 nucleotide sequence: TGTGCCTGGAGCGCCGGACTAGCGGGGGGCTACGAGCAGTACTTC. This translates into CAWSAGLAGGYEQYF. Together with reference TRBV30 and TRBJ2-7, the CDR3 gives the full variable domain: SQTIHQWPATLVQPVGSPLSLECTVEGTSNPNLYWYRQAAGRGLQLLFYSVGIGQISSEVPQNLSASRPQDRQFILSSKKLLLSDSGFYLCAWSAGLAGGYEQYFGPGTRLTVT.

This chain links TRBV7-8 with TRBJ2-1; 9 nucleotides line up with TRBD2. The CDR3 extends over 14 amino acids. Losses at the gene ends were 4 bases for V and 5 bases for J; bases not matched to a gene: 3. The germline CDR1 and CDR2 sequences are SGHVS and FQNEAQ. For the CDR3, the DNA is TGTGCCAGCAGCTCTAGCGGGGATAACAATGAGCAGTTCTTC. Protein product: CASSSSGDNNEQFF.

The chain has TRBV2 and TRBJ2-2; TRBD2 is a possible D gene (5 bases). The CDR3 consists of 17 residues. The V end was cut by 3 bases, the J end by 1 base, with 15 bases between. Germline V lookup: CDR1 SNHLY, CDR2 FYNNEI. The CDR3 DNA follows: TGTGCCAGCAGTGAGGCGCCCGGGGTACAGAACACCGGGGAGCTGTTTTTT. Amino acids: CASSEAPGVQNTGELFF.

In this sample, this clone turned up once. CDR3 bases: TGTGCCAGCAGCGGGCAGGGGTACACTGAAGCTTTCTTT. This sequence encodes CASSGQGYTEAFF. The chain has TRBV7-2 and TRBJ1-1; maybe TRBD1 (6 bases). Between the trimmed V and J ends, which lost 5 bases and 3 bases, there was a span of 10 bases. The CDR3 covers 13 residues. The germline CDR1 and CDR2 sequences are SGHTA and FQGNSA.

The chain uses TRBV5-1 and TRBJ2-7, with 8 bases aligning to TRBD2. The CDR3 is made up of 17 amino acids. J gave up 1 base and V 4 bases, and 13 bases lay outside the gene matches. Germline loops: CDR1 SGHRS, CDR2 YFSETQ. As DNA, the CDR3 is TGCGCCAGCAGCGCCCAACCCGGACTAGCCGATTCCTACGAGCAGTACTTC. This sequence encodes CASSAQPGLADSYEQYF.